This TCR beta chain was sequenced in a study of cytomegalovirus exposure and HLA in healthy donors. Findings and limits, study-wide: Specificity for CMV antigens was confirmed in vitro for a few of the CMV-associated chains.

An approximately 130-subject validation cohort, separate from the 666-subject first cohort, supplied the donors. This clone was detected once. Its specificity is not known. The germline V gene has CDR1 LNHDA and CDR2 SQIVND (reference sequence). The CDR3 consists of 16 residues. Trimming cost V 7 bases and J 1 base, with 17 bases left between them. Measured with immunoSEQ multiplex PCR; TCRdb has only the in-frame clones, and not every one. Found here are approximately 280,000 clones, roughly 88% of them singletons; the top ten hold 0.92%. The chain recombines TRBV19 with TRBJ1-3, with D perhaps TRBD1 (5 bases). The origin of this receptor is a woman under 30 in good health and CMV-seronegative. The sample was PBMCs. The CDR3 DNA is TGTGCCAGTAAAGAGAGCAGGACACCTTCTGGAAACACCATATATTTT. The encoded protein is CASKESRTPSGNTIYF. The variable domain in full, completed from reference TRBV19 and TRBJ1-3, reads DGGITQSPKYLFRKEGQNVTLSCEQNLNHDAMYWYRQDPGQGLRLIYYSQIVNDFQKGDIAEGYSVSREKKESFPLTVTSAQKNPTAFYLCASKESRTPSGNTIYFGEGSWLTVV.